Sequencing of this T cell receptor beta chain was carried out in a study of cytomegalovirus exposure and HLA in healthy donors. Study information: The same platform was used for the 130 or so validation repertoires and the approximately 670 first-cohort repertoires, a later analysis reported.

J gave up 5 bases and V 6 bases, and 4 bases lay outside the gene matches. This CDR3 is 14 amino acids long. CDR1 is SNHLY and CDR2 is FYNNEI in the germline V gene. To note about this clone: The antigen remains unidentified.

Sequenced by immunoSEQ multiplex PCR; TCRdb stores in-frame clones only, minus some. The sample has some 200,000 clones; around 90% are singletons. Findings and caveats of the study: According to a later analysis, TCR clusters from the first cohort tended to co-occur in the roughly 120 validation repertoires.

While the first cohort had 600 to 800 subjects, the donors belonged to the separate validation cohort of about 130 subjects. The TCR was taken from a woman aged 18 to 35 in good health and CMV-seronegative. The sequencing sample was made of PBMCs. This rearrangement joins TRBV2 to TRBJ2-3, with 11 nucleotides matching TRBD2. The CDR3 DNA reads TGTGCCAGCAGCCCCGGGACTAGCGGAGATACGCAGTATTTT. Translated: CASSPGTSGDTQYF.